The TCR beta chain described here comes from a study of OX40 agonist ivuxolimab in advanced cancers. Overall study: The mean age was approximately 56 years, ranging from about 20 to 79, with 80% to 85% of participants male. Approximately 40% of patients had received prior checkpoint inhibitor therapy.

Germline lookup yields CDR1 MNHEY and CDR2 SVGAGI. Trimming took off 10 bases at V and 7 bases at J, with 19 bases between the two ends. CDR3 length equals 14 residues. Using immunoSEQ multiplex PCR, the repertoire was profiled, and TCRdb retains in-frame clones only, with some absent. The table lists about 79,000 clones, about 86% of them singletons, with 0.8% to 1% in the top ten. Systemic immunosuppression or autoimmune disease history was grounds to exclude patients. The receptor comes from an adult with an advanced solid tumor such as melanoma, head and neck, liver or kidney cancer. V and J are TRBV6-5 and TRBJ1-4; no reliable D call. Sequenced material: CD4+ or CD8+ T cells sorted from blood, taken in a trial of the OX40 agonist ivuxolimab. CDR3 sequence (DNA): TGTGCCACACACAAAGGGAGTTCGGGTGAAAAACTGTTTTTT. This encodes CATHKGSSGEKLFF.